Here is one T cell receptor beta chain with its context. Its specificity is not known. The sample belongs to a study of graft-versus-host responses after intestinal transplantation. As for the study in general: Grafts that recipients had were multivisceral, liver-intestinal, or isolated intestinal transplants. Study conclusions and caveats: When patients had graft-donor T cell macrochimerism, their allografts held high graft-versus-host to host-versus-graft clonal ratios. The recipient marrow held GvH clones, and some of them showed up first in ileum or blood.

Some clones are missing from TCRdb's copy, which holds only in-frame ones; the method was immunoSEQ multiplex PCR. In the table there are about 83,000 clones, less than 90% of which are singletons. Here the sequenced sample was unstimulated CD4+ T cells sorted from spleen or lymph node cells, taken before intestinal transplant. The source is a human donor who received an intestinal transplant.

In DNA, the CDR3 is TGTGCCAGCAGCCTCCGGAACAGCCTATCTGATGGCTACACCTTC. Protein: CASSLRNSLSDGYTF. The chain combines TRBV28 with TRBJ1-2, with no clear D. Germline assignment: CDR1 MDHEN and CDR2 SYDVKM. The ends were cut back, 6 bases at V and 6 bases at J, with 20 bases in the middle. The CDR3 has 15 residues.